The entry that follows covers one T cell receptor (beta chain) sequence. These data come from a study of control samples from healthy donors and cancer patients. The germline CDR1 and CDR2 sequences are SGHAT and FQNNGV. Trimming removed 2 bases from V and 3 bases from J, with 21 bases in between. CDR3 length equals 18 residues. Sequenced by immunoSEQ multiplex PCR; TCRdb stores in-frame clones only, minus some. The profile shows 46,000 or so clones, around nine tenths of them singletons. This sequence originates from a man aged 25 to 40 with colorectal cancer. The chain joins TRBV11-2 to TRBJ2-3; D call uncertain. What was sequenced was PBMCs. CDR3 DNA sequence: TGTGCCAGCAGCTTAACAGCGACGGCAACTGGTGGGACAGATACGCAGTATTTT. Translating it yields CASSLTATATGGTDTQYF. Full variable domain (remainder filled in from reference TRBV11-2 and TRBJ2-3): EAGVAQSPRYKIIEKRQSVAFWCNPISGHATLYWYQQILGQGPKLLIQFQNNGVVDDSQLPKDRFSAERLKGVDSTLKIQPAKLEDSAVYLCASSLTATATGGTDTQYFGPGTRLTVL.